The 15 T cell receptor beta chains listed next were all sequenced from one sample in a study of post-analysis software for immune sequencing data. These TCRs are of unknown antigen specificity. The library was made from cDNA and included unique molecular identifiers. TCRdb itself ran the PCR reads through MiXCR, one entry per CDR3 protein. The data contain 750,000 to 950,000 distinct CDR3 sequences, about half of them singletons. Study-wide results and caveats: When patients were compared with controls, about five TRBV segments were more frequent, TRBV5-6, TRBV5-1 and TRBV20-1 among them.

Material for sequencing was blood. These receptors all come from a girl between 5 and 17 years old with multiple sclerosis.

This chain connects TRBV6-5 to TRBJ1-2; D is undetermined. Germline V lookup: CDR1 MNHEY, CDR2 SVGAGI. CDR3 length: 14 residues. V was trimmed by 2 bases and J by 3 bases, leaving 10 bases between them. The DNA for the CDR3 is TGTGCCAGCAGTTACAGGGTTGTGGACTATGGCTACACCTTC. Its protein is CASSYRVVDYGYTF.

This chain joins TRBV12-3 or TRBV12-4 and TRBJ2-3; possible D gene TRBD2, 6 bases. The CDR3 spans 14 residues. V was pared by 4 bases and J by 0 bases, with 8 bases between. The CDR3 bases are TGTGCCAGCAGTTGGGACTTGAGCACAGATACGCAGTATTTT. It specifies CASSWDLSTDTQYF.

A few counts support this clonotype. This chain uses TRBV7-3 with TRBJ1-2, with no clear D. Germline lookup yields CDR1 SGHTA and CDR2 FQGTGA. The CDR3 contains 15 residues. Trimming removed 5 bases at V and 7 bases at J, with 20 bases between. The CDR3 DNA follows: TGTGCCAGCAGCACTGCCCGGGGAGAAGGAGGTGGCTACACCTTC. It specifies CASSTARGEGGGYTF.

The chain uses TRBV29-1 and TRBJ2-1, with D possibly matching TRBD2 (5 bases). The CDR3 is 13 amino acids. From germline, CDR1 is SQVTM and CDR2 ANQGSEA. The ends were cut back, 3 bases at V and 8 bases at J, with 14 bases in the middle. The CDR3 here is CSVEGGSIDEQFF. In DNA, the CDR3 is TGCAGCGTTGAGGGTGGGAGTATTGATGAGCAGTTCTTC.

CDR3 protein: CASSFDTNIQYF. The CDR3 bases are TGTGCCAGCAGCTTCGACACAAACATTCAGTACTTC. The V gene is TRBV5-6, the J gene TRBJ2-4; unclear D gene. CDR1 is SGHDT, CDR2 YYEEEE, per germline. Trimming pared 2 bases from V and 6 bases from J, leaving 6 bases between. This CDR3 contains 12 residues.

This sequence joins TRBV9 and TRBJ1-1; D remains unclear. This CDR3 is 13 amino acids long. CDR1 SGDLS and CDR2 YYNGEE come from the germline V gene. V lost 0 bases and J lost 6, with 9 bases in between. The CDR3 reads CASSVATSAEAFF. In nucleotides, the CDR3 is TGTGCCAGCAGCGTAGCAACTAGCGCTGAAGCTTTCTTT.

This sequence joins TRBV20-1 and TRBJ2-4, with D hard to call. The end of the DNA fits TRBJ2-7 better, so the J call may be wrong. Germline CDR1 is DFQATT and CDR2 is SNEGSKA (reference sequence). The CDR3 has 13 amino acids. The CDR3 region is CSARDSSTYEQYF. The CDR3 region has the DNA TGCAGTGCTAGAGATTCGTCTACCTACGAGCAGTACTTC.

This rearrangement joins TRBV13 to TRBJ2-7; D is uncertain. The V end was cut by 5 bases, the J end by 0 bases, with 14 bases between. CDR1 and CDR2 from the germline V gene are PRHDT and FYEKMQ (reference sequence). This CDR3 is built from 15 residues. The CDR3 bases are TGTGCCAGCAGCCCTCGGGCAGCGAACTCCTACGAGCAGTACTTC. Translated, it gives CASSPRAANSYEQYF.

DNA for the CDR3: TGTGCCAGCAGCGTAGTCGGTGAAGGGGATGAGCAGTTCTTC. The encoded protein is CASSVVGEGDEQFF. The chain joins TRBV9 to TRBJ2-1, with D possibly matching TRBD1 (5 bases). Trimming took off 0 bases at V and 8 bases at J, with 12 bases between the two ends. This CDR3 region has 14 residues. CDR1 and CDR2 from the germline V gene are SGDLS and YYNGEE. Drawing the rest from reference TRBV9 and TRBJ2-1, the complete variable domain is DSGVTQTPKHLITATGQRVTLRCSPRSGDLSVYWYQQSLDQGLQFLIQYYNGEERAKGNILERFSAQQFPDLHSELNLSSLELGDSALYFCASSVVGEGDEQFFGPGTRLTVL.

This clonotype was observed a handful of times. The CDR3 nucleotides are TGTGCCAGCAGCCGCGAGGTAATTTACGAGCAGTACTTC. Residues: CASSREVIYEQYF. The gene calls are TRBV11-2 and TRBJ2-5; D is undetermined. The J call is uncertain, as TRBJ2-7 better fits the DNA end. The CDR3 spans 13 residues. Germline V gives CDR1 SGHAT, CDR2 FQNNGV.

This rearrangement joins TRBV28 to TRBJ2-4; no reliable D call. The J call is doubtful: the DNA matches TRBJ2-7 better. The CDR3 is 16 residues long. From germline, CDR1 is MDHEN and CDR2 SYDVKM. CDR3 loop: CASSSLLGRLSYEQYF. CDR3 sequence (DNA): TGTGCCAGCAGTAGCCTATTGGGCCGCCTATCCTACGAGCAGTACTTC.

In this sample, this clonotype turned up once. V is TRBV7-2 and J is TRBJ2-3; 8 positions agree with TRBD2. With V trimmed by 0 bases and J by 4 bases, 9 bases remained unmatched. CDR1 SGHTA and CDR2 FQGNSA come from the germline V gene. This CDR3 region has 17 residues. The CDR3 coding sequence is TGTGCCAGCAGCTTAGCGCCTTTCCGGGAGGGCGCAGATACGCAGTATTTT. It specifies CASSLAPFREGADTQYF.

The chain is built from TRBV28 and TRBJ2-5; 10 bases are a match to TRBD1. V lost 3 bases and J lost 11; bases outside the gene matches: 15. The germline gives CDR1 MDHEN, CDR2 SYDVKM. This CDR3 contains 16 residues. This chain's CDR3 is CASSFSSGQGPLGQYF. CDR3 bases: TGTGCCAGCAGTTTCTCGTCGGGACAGGGGCCCCTTGGGCAGTACTTC.

In its sample, this clonotype was seen a few times. The chain couples TRBV20-1 to TRBJ1-2; 7 bases fit TRBD1. The CDR3 loop spans 14 amino acids. Trimming at V came to 7 bases and at J to 2 bases, leaving 10 bases not matched to a gene. Germline V gene lookup returns CDR1 DFQATT and CDR2 SNEGSKA (reference sequence). Here the CDR3 reads CSVRLGQLNYGYTF. CDR3 nucleotide sequence: TGCAGTGTCCGCCTGGGACAGCTCAACTATGGCTACACCTTC.

The V and J genes are TRBV20-1 and TRBJ1-2; D gene unclear. The V and J ends lost 0 bases and 4 bases respectively, with 9 bases between them. Germline V gene lookup returns CDR1 DFQATT and CDR2 SNEGSKA (reference sequence). The CDR3 totals 13 residues. CDR3 residues: CSARDVESYGYTF. CDR3 sequence (DNA): TGCAGTGCTAGAGATGTGGAGAGCTATGGCTACACCTTC.